This TCR beta chain was recovered during a study of blood T cells in healthy people across ages. A sample-barcoded 5' primer and a J-beta primer mix were used in a second PCR of about 7 to 11 cycles. MiXCR, applied by TCRdb to the 5' RACE reads, yields one record per CDR3 protein. The profile covers about 1.1 million distinct CDR3 sequences, with around two fifths appearing a single time and 13% taken by the ten largest. PBMCs numbering at least 6.5 million were isolated per sample. The extraction recovered at least 5.5 micrograms of total RNA per sample. A remark on this clonotype: Antigen specificity is unknown.

This CDR3 comprises 12 residues. The germline V gene has CDR1 DFQATT and CDR2 SNEGSKA (reference sequence). Deletions cut 2 bases from V and 8 bases from J, with 9 bases between. Study-level points and caveats: Investigators viewed diversity estimates from one million T cells as underestimates, the study reported.

The chain employs TRBV20-1 and TRBJ1-4, with unresolved D. Sequenced sample: blood. The receptor was isolated from a man aged 18 to 30 in good health. The CDR3 coding sequence is TGCAGTGCTAGACCCGGTGGGGAAAAACTGTTTTTT. Amino acids: CSARPGGEKLFF.